The 3 T cell receptor beta chains presented below share a single source sample, sequenced in a study of blood T cell repertoires in COVID-19. Assay used: immunoSEQ multiplex PCR; TCRdb lists only in-frame clones, some missing. The sample has 65,000 to 80,000 clones; roughly four fifths are singletons. Input material: peripheral blood. These receptors were collected from a human donor in a cohort sampled during active COVID-19.

This rearrangement joins TRBV5-1 to TRBJ2-3; D is possibly TRBD1 (5 bases). V lost 7 bases and J lost 0, with 12 bases in between. The CDR3 has 14 residues. Germline CDR1 and CDR2: SGHRS and YFSETQ. The CDR3 protein is CASRLGVSTDTQYF. As DNA, the CDR3 is TGCGCCAGCCGTCTAGGGGTTAGCACAGATACGCAGTATTTT.

As DNA, the CDR3 is TGTGCCAGCAGATCAACAGTATCCTACGAGCAGTACTTC. Translation: CASRSTVSYEQYF. The chain employs TRBV12-3 or TRBV12-4 and TRBJ2-7; no clear D gene. The V and J ends lost 6 bases and 1 base respectively, with 10 bases between them. The CDR3 has 13 amino acids.

The chain carries TRBV12-1 and TRBJ2-4; the DNA was not used to check the table's D call, TRBD2. TRBV12-1 is annotated as a pseudogene. The CDR3 is made up of 17 amino acids. This CDR3 reads CASSFAVAGAASAIQYF. CDR3 bases: TGTGCCAGCAGCTTTGCGGTAGCGGGGGCGGCCAGTGCCATTCAGTACTTC.